This T cell receptor beta chain was obtained from a study of immune evolution from preneoplasia to lung adenocarcinoma. The table came from immunoSEQ multiplex PCR; TCRdb's copy has only in-frame clones and leaves some out. The sample shows approximately 8,600 clones, 75% to 90% of them seen only once. Study results and limitations: Top clone share appeared to fall from AAH through AIS, MIA, adenocarcinoma. Compared with EGFR-mutant or double wild-type lesions, KRAS-mutant nodules were more clonal.

H&E slides confirmed each diagnosis, reviewed by two pathologists independently. Macro-dissection enriched premalignant or tumor cells before nucleic acid extraction. J lost 5 bases, V lost 2 bases, and 5 bases had no gene match. The CDR3 spans 14 residues. CDR1 and CDR2 (germline): MGHDK, SYGVNS. A word on this clone: The antigen is undetermined.

What was sequenced was FFPE minimally invasive lung adenocarcinoma tissue. This chain connects TRBV25-1 to TRBJ2-5, with 7 bases fitting TRBD1. The source of this sequence is a donor at least 70 years old with lung adenocarcinoma. The CDR3 loop reads CASSERGGRETQYF. As DNA, the CDR3 is TGTGCCAGCAGTGAAAGAGGGGGCAGGGAGACCCAGTACTTC.